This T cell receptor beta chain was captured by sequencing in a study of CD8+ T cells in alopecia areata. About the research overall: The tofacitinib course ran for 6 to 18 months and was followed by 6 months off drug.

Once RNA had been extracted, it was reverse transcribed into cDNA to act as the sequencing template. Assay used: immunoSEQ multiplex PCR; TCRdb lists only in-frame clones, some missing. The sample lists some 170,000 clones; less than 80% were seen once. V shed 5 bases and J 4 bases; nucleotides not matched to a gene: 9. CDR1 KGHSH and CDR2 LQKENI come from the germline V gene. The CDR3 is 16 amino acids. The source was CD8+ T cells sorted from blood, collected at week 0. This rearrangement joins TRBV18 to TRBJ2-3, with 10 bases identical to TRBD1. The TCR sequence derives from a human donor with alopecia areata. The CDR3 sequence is CASSARDRGISDTQYF. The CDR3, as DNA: TGTGCCAGCTCAGCCCGGGACAGGGGCATTTCAGATACGCAGTATTTT.